What follows are 14 T cell receptor beta chains derived from one specimen sequenced in a study of response to subunit inactivated influenza vaccine. TCRdb reprocessed the RT-PCR reads with MiXCR, giving one entry per CDR3 protein. This table holds around 600,000 distinct CDR3 sequences, about 11% found once. These data also formed part of another study, on T cells expressing NK-cell markers. That paper states: 5'RACE template switching built TCR beta cDNA with unique molecular identifiers.

The sequencing here drew on PBMCs from blood, taken on the day of vaccination. The receptor source for this set is a man over 45 who received an inactivated influenza vaccine.

There are a few counts of this clonotype. The chain has TRBV6-2 or TRBV6-3 and TRBJ2-7; TRBD1 matches 10 bases. This CDR3 contains 14 residues. CDR1 and CDR2 (germline): MNHEY, SVGEGT. The V and J ends lost 6 bases and 3 bases, in that order; junction bases with no gene match: 5. The CDR3 DNA is TGTGCCAGCAGGGAGACAGGGGGCAACTACGAGCAGTACTTC. Its translation is CASRETGGNYEQYF.

This clonotype occurred many times. This chain connects TRBV30 to TRBJ2-1; D ambiguous. V shed 3 bases and J shed 7 bases, with 7 bases lying between them. The CDR3 has 11 residues. The germline CDR1 and CDR2 sequences are GTSNPN and SVGIG (reference sequence). In nucleotides, the CDR3 is TGTGCCTGGAGGACGGCAAATGAGCAGTTCTTC. This translates into CAWRTANEQFF. Full variable domain (rest looked up from reference TRBV30 and TRBJ2-1): SQTIHQWPATLVQPVGSPLSLECTVEGTSNPNLYWYRQAAGRGLQLLFYSVGIGQISSEVPQNLSASRPQDRQFILSSKKLLLSDSGFYLCAWRTANEQFFGPGTRLTVL.

This chain links TRBV28 with TRBJ1-3, with no clear D. Trimming left V 5 bases short and J 3 bases short, with 14 bases between. The CDR3 runs to 15 residues. Germline CDR1 reads MDHEN; CDR2 reads SYDVKM. The CDR3 loop is CASSPTPGGGNTIYF. In DNA, the CDR3 is TGTGCCAGCAGTCCAACGCCGGGCGGTGGAAACACCATATATTTT.

The V call is TRBV24-1, the J call TRBJ2-6, with D hard to call. Looked up from germline, CDR1 is KGHDR and CDR2 is SFDVKD. Trimming took 4 bases from V and 0 from J, leaving 9 bases between them. The CDR3 covers 16 residues. CDR3 nucleotides: TGTGCCACCAGTGAGCCAGGAAACTCTGGGGCCAACGTCCTGACTTTC. Translating gives CATSEPGNSGANVLTF.

This clonotype was seen more than once but under ten times. The chain recombines TRBV18 with TRBJ2-7, with TRBD1 identical over 7 bases. V lost 3 bases and J lost 6; bases outside the gene matches: 5. The CDR3 is 13 amino acids. Germline V gives CDR1 KGHSH, CDR2 LQKENI. CDR3 protein: CASSPRPGGEQYF. The CDR3 DNA is TGTGCCAGCTCACCCCGACCAGGGGGCGAGCAGTACTTC. Drawing the rest from reference TRBV18 and TRBJ2-7, the complete variable domain is NAGVMQNPRHLVRRRGQEARLRCSPMKGHSHVYWYRQLPEEGLKFMVYLQKENIIDESGMPKERFSAEFPKEGPSILRIQQVVRGDSAAYFCASSPRPGGEQYFGPGTRLTVT.

This clonotype turned up a few times. The V call is TRBV4-2, the J call TRBJ2-7; the D gene is possibly TRBD1 (7 bases). This CDR3 is 16 amino acids long. CDR1 is LGHNA and CDR2 is YNFKEQ in the germline V gene. V lost 0 bases and J 1 base, leaving 13 bases between the germline ends. For the CDR3, the DNA is TGTGCCAGCAGCCAAGATTGGGCAGGGGGGTCCTACGAGCAGTACTTC. This sequence encodes CASSQDWAGGSYEQYF.

This chain joins TRBV28 and TRBJ2-1, with TRBD1 matching 10 bases. Germline assignment: CDR1 MDHEN and CDR2 SYDVKM. V was pared by 8 bases and J by 6 bases, with 7 bases of the junction left unmatched. This CDR3 is 14 amino acids long. The CDR3 here is CASWDRGNLNEQFF. The CDR3 bases are TGTGCCAGCTGGGACAGGGGAAACCTCAATGAGCAGTTCTTC. Combining the CDR3 with reference TRBV28 and TRBJ2-1 gives the whole variable domain DVKVTQSSRYLVKRTGEKVFLECVQDMDHENMFWYRQDPGLGLRLIYFSYDVKMKEKGDIPEGYSVSREKKERFSLILESASTNQTSMYLCASWDRGNLNEQFFGPGTRLTVL.

The chain uses TRBV29-1 and TRBJ1-2, with D perhaps TRBD1 (5 bases). CDR3 length equals 14 residues. Germline V gives CDR1 SQVTM, CDR2 ANQGSEA. With 6 bases removed from V and 2 bases from J, the gap between germline ends came to 16 bases. CDR3 nucleotide sequence: TGCAGCGTCGAGGACATCTCTCCCAACTATGGCTACACCTTC. The encoded protein is CSVEDISPNYGYTF. Looking up the rest from reference TRBV29-1 and TRBJ1-2 gives the full variable domain: SAVISQKPSRDICQRGTSLTIQCQVDSQVTMMFWYRQQPGQSLTLIATANQGSEATYESGFVIDKFPISRPNLTFSTLTVSNMSPEDSSIYLCSVEDISPNYGYTFGSGTRLTVV.

The table lists this clonotype with a few counts. The chain is built from TRBV7-3 and TRBJ2-7, with D perhaps TRBD1 (6 bases). Trimming left V 5 bases short and J 10 bases short, with 12 bases between. Germline CDR1 and CDR2: SGHTA and FQGTGA. This CDR3 comprises 11 residues. The CDR3 protein is CASSQEDSQYF. For the CDR3, the DNA is TGTGCCAGCAGCCAGGAGGACAGTCAGTACTTC.

This clonotype was seen many times. This sequence joins TRBV29-1 and TRBJ1-2, with D possibly TRBD1 on 5 matching bases. Trimming took 0 bases from V and 6 from J, leaving 11 bases between them. CDR1 is SQVTM and CDR2 is ANQGSEA in the germline V gene. The CDR3 has 13 amino acids. CDR3 sequence reads: CSVEDGTLDGYTF. CDR3 coding DNA: TGCAGCGTTGAAGACGGGACGCTCGATGGCTACACCTTC.

This clonotype was seen more than once but under ten times. The chain has TRBV5-1 and TRBJ1-1, with TRBD1 matching over 8 bases. CDR3 length: 11 residues. Per germline, CDR1 SGHRS and CDR2 YFSETQ. Germline trimming cut 3 bases from V and 10 bases from J; bases unmatched to any gene: 2. The CDR3 here is CASSSQGVAFF. The CDR3 DNA reads TGCGCCAGCAGCTCACAGGGGGTAGCTTTCTTT.

There are a few counts of this clonotype. The gene calls are TRBV3-1 and TRBJ1-1, with no clear D. This CDR3 is 13 amino acids long. The germline CDR1 and CDR2 sequences are LGHDT and YNNKEL (reference sequence). The ends were cut back, 4 bases at V and 3 bases at J, with 9 bases in the middle. In DNA, the CDR3 is TGTGCCAGCAGCCTCTGGACCGACACTGAAGCTTTCTTT. Encoded protein: CASSLWTDTEAFF. The full variable domain, rest sourced from reference TRBV3-1 and TRBJ1-1, is DTAVSQTPKYLVTQMGNDKSIKCEQNLGHDTMYWYKQDSKKFLKIMFSYNNKELIINETVPNRFSPKSPDKAHLNLHINSLELGDSAVYFCASSLWTDTEAFFGQGTRLTVV.

In its sample, this clonotype was seen a few times. The gene calls are TRBV5-6 and TRBJ2-5; D may be TRBD2 (6 bases). This CDR3 region has 14 residues. The V and J ends lost 4 bases and 3 bases respectively, with 13 bases between them. The germline CDR1 and CDR2 sequences are SGHDT and YYEEEE. In DNA form, the CDR3 reads TGTGCCAGCAGCCACTGGGAGGCAGAAGAGACCCAGTACTTC. It yields the protein CASSHWEAEETQYF.

The V gene is TRBV20-1, the J gene TRBJ2-7, with 7 bases that match TRBD1. V was pared by 6 bases and J by 5 bases, with 10 bases of the junction left unmatched. Germline-derived CDR1 and CDR2 are DFQATT and SNEGSKA (reference sequence). The CDR3 is made up of 13 amino acids. The CDR3 DNA reads as TGCAGTGCAAAAGACAGGGACCTCCACGAGCAGTACTTC. It translates to CSAKDRDLHEQYF.